This T cell receptor beta chain was sequenced during a study of shared clonotypes between healthy human individuals (TCRdb year 2020). Background on the whole study: Three men and a couple of women, aged 18 to 49 years, made up the cohort. Libraries were prepared and TCR repertoires were sequenced by different laboratories using diverse techniques, in order to increase sequencing depth and limit assay-specific biases. Leukapheresis yielded between about 0.85 and 9 billion PBMCs per donor. The study deeply sequenced blood TCR repertoires of about five healthy adults to estimate repertoire size and the extent of clonotype sharing between individuals. For each donor, CD4 naive and CD4 memory were each run on three plates, CD8 naive on two plates, and CD8 memory on one plate.

Counted from cysteine to phenylalanine, this CDR3 has 13 amino acids. Left in the record is the CDR3 DNA by itself, 39 bases read in frame from the first base. According to the germline V gene, CDR1 reads SGHRS and CDR2 reads YFSETQ. Relative to germline, V is 0 bases shorter and J is 1 base shorter, with 4 bases between their ends. TCR CDR3 regions were amplified from genomic DNA by multiplex PCR using the deep immunoSEQ assay. Extracted genomic DNA from each cell subset was spread evenly across all wells of several immunoSEQ 96-well plates, with each plate serving as a replicate. For sorted subsets, around 200 ng genomic DNA, equal to tens of thousands of T cell genomes, was loaded into each replicate PCR. The purified libraries were quantified using a Qubit 3.0 fluorometer, sized with a Bioanalyzer 2100, and then quantified again using the KAPA Library Quantification kit. A separate single-read 150-cycle Illumina NextSeq 550 flow cell was used to sequence each immunoSEQ 96-well plate. The source study handled its data this way. Because only junctional sequences without quality scores were contained in the immunoSEQ output, filtering matching that applied to full-length reads could not be performed. Sequences were annotated with PyIR, a Python wrapper for IgBLAST v1.9, using IMGT germline references to assign V/J genes and CDR3. Reads with weak V/J assignments (E-value above 1e-6), missing CDR3, stop codons, out-of-frame junctions, or ambiguous translated residues were removed. V3J clonotypes were defined as sequences sharing an identical inferred V gene, J gene, and CDR3 amino acid sequence. Percentage overlap between repertoires was calculated by dividing the number of shared unique clonotypes by the size of the smaller repertoire. Three approaches were used to assess repertoire richness: RTK rarefaction, the Chao1 estimator, and Recon v2.1 estimates of unobserved clonotypes. For all TCRbeta clonotypes obtained by the gDNA method from a few donors, generation probabilities were computed with OLGA. In its TCRdb copy, this immuneACCESS table keeps in-frame sequences only and misses some clones. Where compared with another copy, unresolved V genes explain less than half of these, and the others have no known cause. V and J calls and clone size are as listed in that table; D and trimming were resolved from the DNA. This sample holds millions of clones; 93% were observed only once. The top ten clonotypes cover 0.35% to 0.5% of the sample.

Healthy HIV-negative adults with no recently reported acute infections or vaccinations were included as donors. Only Caucasian adults living in Nashville, Tennessee, USA were represented among the donors. CD4+ T cells were enriched through magnetic negative selection, after which naive cells were positively selected on CD45RA and the remaining negative fraction served as the memory subset. After blood collection by leukapheresis, PBMCs were isolated using Ficoll-Histopaque density gradient centrifugation and then cryopreserved in the vapor phase of liquid nitrogen. Purity and quantity of every magnetically sorted T cell population were checked by analytical flow cytometry. From each sorted fraction, genomic DNA was isolated and quantified by UV absorbance on a Nanodrop 2000c. General study outcomes and caveats: Naive subsets generally had larger estimated clonotype richness than memory subsets. Pairwise subsampling indicated that sequencing depth was expected to affect the degree of clonotype sharing among donors. Clonotypes shared by all four sorted-subset donors showed higher generation probabilities than non-shared clonotypes. Only blood was sampled, and tissue TCR repertoires likely differ from those in blood. Because the study included only a small number of donors, the genetic and exposure-history diversity represented was limited. When a handful of donors were compared, the shared fraction of clonotypes was around 4.6% for naive CD4, around 3.5% for naive CD8, about 2.5% for memory CD4, and around 0.4% for memory CD8. Incomplete sequencing was indicated by rarefaction of sorted-subset datasets, despite the large sequencing depth.

Note on this clone: This clone's antigen is unknown. There are no base qualities to consult, and no much larger clone falls within one base. Within the sample, other DNA sequences also encode this same CDR3.

What was sequenced was naive CD4+ T cells from PBMCs. According to the study, the label for this sample's cell subset or site signals: CD45RA+ positively selected. The clonotype was recovered from a man aged 18 to 29 in good health. Some clones in this sample may be carry-over from other donors' samples. The sequence joins TRBV5-1 to TRBJ1-1; a confident D gene designation cannot be given. The CDR3 region reads CASSLDWNTEAFF. The bases are TGCGCCAGCAGCTTGGATTGGAACACTGAAGCTTTCTTT.